The rows below give T cell receptor beta chains drawn from one sample of a study of blood T cell repertoires in COVID-19. Profiling relied on immunoSEQ multiplex PCR, and the TCRdb table lists in-frame clones only, not all of them. The sample has around 95,000 clones; just under 85% are singletons. Sequencing used peripheral blood. These receptors all come from a man aged 50-59 years with active or convalescent COVID-19. Each CDR3 is given with its conserved first and last residue. The D gene is left open where the match is weak. Some rows mark clone size as missing; the rest say once, few, many or name a class of expanded clone.

clone_size: NA; v_call: TRBV5-1; j_call: TRBJ1-1; d_call: NA; cdr3_aa: CASSLAGQYTEAFF; cdr3_nt: TGCGCCAGCAGCTTGGCTGGGCAGTACACTGAAGCTTTCTTT
clone_size: NA; v_call: TRBV19; j_call: TRBJ1-4; d_call: TRBD1; cdr3_aa: CASSWTGRSNEKLFF; cdr3_nt: TGTGCCAGTAGTTGGACAGGGCGGTCTAATGAAAAACTGTTTTTT
clone_size: NA; v_call: TRBV27; j_call: TRBJ2-2; d_call: TRBD2; cdr3_aa: CASSPSGLAGGNTGELFF; cdr3_nt: TGTGCCAGCAGTCCCTCGGGACTAGCGGGAGGTAACACCGGGGAGCTGTTTTTT
clone_size: NA; v_call: TRBV4-1; j_call: TRBJ2-5; d_call: TRBD2; cdr3_aa: CASSQVGGIGGRSQYF; cdr3_nt: TGCGCCAGCAGCCAAGTTGGGGGTATTGGCGGGAGAAGCCAGTACTTC
clone_size: NA; v_call: TRBV6-4; j_call: TRBJ1-5; d_call: NA; cdr3_aa: CASSAEEGQPQHF; cdr3_nt: TGTGCCAGCAGTGCGGAGGAAGGTCAGCCCCAGCATTTT
clone_size: NA; v_call: TRBV3-1/TRBV3-2; j_call: TRBJ1-3; d_call: TRBD1; cdr3_aa: CASSPNPGTGLGNTIYF; cdr3_nt: TGTGCCAGCAGCCCCAACCCCGGGACAGGGCTCGGAAACACCATATATTTT
clone_size: NA; v_call: TRBV27; j_call: TRBJ1-1; d_call: TRBD1; cdr3_aa: CASSSPGQNMNTEAFF; cdr3_nt: TGTGCCAGCAGTAGTCCGGGACAGAACATGAACACTGAAGCTTTCTTT
clone_size: few; v_call: TRBV24-1; j_call: TRBJ1-5; d_call: NA; cdr3_aa: CATSSRGPSNQPQHF; cdr3_nt: TGTGCCACCAGCTCCAGGGGACCCAGCAATCAGCCCCAGCATTTT
clone_size: NA; v_call: TRBV7-2; j_call: TRBJ1-1; d_call: NA; cdr3_aa: CASSLAGVQFTEAFF; cdr3_nt: TGTGCCAGCAGCTTGGCAGGGGTGCAATTCACTGAAGCTTTCTTT
clone_size: once; v_call: TRBV18; j_call: TRBJ2-1; d_call: TRBD2; cdr3_aa: CASSPMGAGDYNEQFF; cdr3_nt: TGTGCCAGCTCACCGATGGGCGCGGGAGACTACAATGAGCAGTTCTTC
clone_size: NA; v_call: TRBV7-3; j_call: TRBJ1-6; d_call: NA; cdr3_aa: CASKLTESPLHF; cdr3_nt: TGTGCCAGCAAACTGACTGAGTCACCCCTCCACTTT
clone_size: NA; v_call: TRBV2; j_call: TRBJ1-1; d_call: NA; cdr3_aa: CASTLNMGKAFF; cdr3_nt: TGTGCCAGCACCTTAAATATGGGCAAAGCTTTCTTT
clone_size: NA; v_call: TRBV29-1; j_call: TRBJ1-2; d_call: TRBD1; cdr3_aa: CSVGPGQGHGYTF; cdr3_nt: TGCAGCGTTGGTCCGGGACAGGGACATGGCTACACCTTC
clone_size: NA; v_call: TRBV4-1; j_call: TRBJ1-4; d_call: TRBD1; cdr3_aa: CASSPSRDRGRGEKLFF; cdr3_nt: TGCGCCAGCAGCCCGTCCCGGGACAGGGGACGTGGGGAAAAACTGTTTTTT
clone_size: NA; v_call: TRBV12-5; j_call: TRBJ2-5; d_call: NA; cdr3_aa: CASGLVGVRQETQYF; cdr3_nt: TGTGCTAGTGGTTTGGTAGGGGTGAGGCAAGAGACCCAGTACTTC
clone_size: NA; v_call: TRBV10-3; j_call: TRBJ1-4; d_call: NA; cdr3_aa: CAISAENSNEKLFF; cdr3_nt: TGTGCCATCAGTGCGGAAAACAGTAATGAAAAACTGTTTTTT
clone_size: NA; v_call: TRBV6-6; j_call: TRBJ2-1; d_call: TRBD2; cdr3_aa: CASSGLGLAEPNEQFF; cdr3_nt: TGTGCCAGCAGTGGCTTGGGACTAGCGGAACCCAATGAGCAGTTCTTC
clone_size: NA; v_call: TRBV19; j_call: TRBJ1-2; d_call: NA; cdr3_aa: CASSMSGPGSGYTF; cdr3_nt: TGTGCCAGTAGTATGAGTGGTCCCGGGAGTGGCTACACCTTC
clone_size: NA; v_call: TRBV6-5; j_call: TRBJ1-3; d_call: NA; cdr3_aa: CASRLAGSGNTIYF; cdr3_nt: TGTGCCAGCAGACTGGCGGGCTCAGGAAACACCATATATTTT
clone_size: NA; v_call: TRBV2; j_call: TRBJ2-3; d_call: TRBD2; cdr3_aa: CASEGLANTDTQYF; cdr3_nt: TGTGCCAGCGAAGGACTAGCGAACACAGATACGCAGTATTTT
clone_size: NA; v_call: TRBV5-1; j_call: TRBJ2-3; d_call: TRBD1; cdr3_aa: CASSPGDRSDTQYF; cdr3_nt: TGCGCCAGCAGCCCAGGGGACAGGTCAGATACGCAGTATTTT
clone_size: once; v_call: TRBV19; j_call: TRBJ1-1; d_call: NA; cdr3_aa: CASSISDSSANTEAFF; cdr3_nt: TGTGCCAGTAGTATTTCTGACAGTTCGGCGAACACTGAAGCTTTCTTT
clone_size: NA; v_call: TRBV27; j_call: TRBJ2-3; d_call: TRBD2; cdr3_aa: CASKAPTGSGRRWGTDTQYF; cdr3_nt: TGTGCCAGCAAGGCCCCCACTGGAAGCGGGAGGAGGTGGGGCACAGATACGCAGTATTTT
clone_size: NA; v_call: TRBV6-6; j_call: TRBJ1-1; d_call: NA; cdr3_aa: CASTSRALETEAFF; cdr3_nt: TGTGCCAGCACCTCGAGGGCCCTCGAAACTGAAGCTTTCTTT
clone_size: NA; v_call: TRBV6-5; j_call: TRBJ2-3; d_call: NA; cdr3_aa: CASSYSGERSTDTQYF; cdr3_nt: TGTGCCAGCAGTTACTCCGGGGAGAGGAGCACAGATACGCAGTATTTT
clone_size: NA; v_call: TRBV5-1; j_call: TRBJ2-2; d_call: NA; cdr3_aa: CASSFQGGGELFF; cdr3_nt: TGCGCCAGCAGCTTCCAGGGGGGCGGGGAGCTGTTTTTT
clone_size: once; v_call: TRBV18; j_call: TRBJ1-3; d_call: NA; cdr3_aa: CASSPRTTGKGNTIYF; cdr3_nt: TGTGCCAGCTCACCGAGAACTACAGGGAAGGGAAACACCATATATTTT
clone_size: once; v_call: TRBV5-1; j_call: TRBJ2-3; d_call: TRBD1; cdr3_aa: CASSLRTGPTSTDTQYF; cdr3_nt: TGCGCCAGCAGCTTGAGGACAGGACCTACTAGCACAGATACGCAGTATTTT
clone_size: NA; v_call: TRBV9; j_call: TRBJ2-3; d_call: NA; cdr3_aa: CASSVGALSTDTQYF; cdr3_nt: TGTGCCAGCAGCGTAGGGGCACTCAGCACAGATACGCAGTATTTT
clone_size: NA; v_call: TRBV5-4; j_call: TRBJ2-7; d_call: NA; cdr3_aa: CASSLKGSGEKQYF; cdr3_nt: TGTGCCAGCAGCTTGAAAGGGAGTGGGGAAAAGCAGTACTTC
clone_size: once; v_call: TRBV2; j_call: TRBJ2-3; d_call: NA; cdr3_aa: CASSEVGASGTDTQYF; cdr3_nt: TGTGCCAGCAGTGAAGTGGGGGCTAGCGGAACAGATACGCAGTATTTT
clone_size: NA; v_call: TRBV14; j_call: TRBJ2-7; d_call: NA; cdr3_aa: CASSQGVGYYEQYF; cdr3_nt: TGTGCCAGCAGCCAAGGTGTGGGCTACTACGAGCAGTACTTC
clone_size: NA; v_call: TRBV5-1; j_call: TRBJ1-3; d_call: TRBD1; cdr3_aa: CASSQQGQQSGNTIYF; cdr3_nt: TGCGCCAGCAGCCAACAGGGACAGCAGTCCGGAAACACCATATATTTT
clone_size: once; v_call: TRBV6-6; j_call: TRBJ1-1; d_call: NA; cdr3_aa: CASRNGGPRLDTEAFF; cdr3_nt: TGTGCCAGCAGGAACGGAGGGCCGCGGCTTGACACTGAAGCTTTCTTT
clone_size: NA; v_call: TRBV7-3; j_call: TRBJ2-1; d_call: TRBD2; cdr3_aa: CASSLRRETYNEQFF; cdr3_nt: TGTGCCAGCAGCTTACGGCGGGAGACATACAATGAGCAGTTCTTC
clone_size: NA; v_call: TRBV25-1; j_call: TRBJ2-5; d_call: TRBD1; cdr3_aa: CASSAGQGWKTQYF; cdr3_nt: TGTGCCAGCAGTGCGGGACAGGGATGGAAGACCCAGTACTTC
clone_size: NA; v_call: TRBV27; j_call: TRBJ1-4; d_call: TRBD1; cdr3_aa: CASRLDYRGTEKLFF; cdr3_nt: TGTGCCAGCAGACTCGATTACAGGGGTACTGAAAAACTGTTTTTT
clone_size: NA; v_call: TRBV2; j_call: TRBJ2-5; d_call: TRBD1; cdr3_aa: CASFLDRDQETQYF; cdr3_nt: TGTGCCAGCTTTTTAGACAGGGACCAAGAGACCCAGTACTTC